This TCR beta chain was profiled in a study of long-term antiretroviral therapy in people with HIV. This CDR3 comprises 16 residues. The trim removed 4 bases at V and 2 bases at J, leaving 9 bases unmatched. Germline CDR1 reads SGHRS; CDR2 reads YFSETQ. A v3.0 immunoSEQ assay was performed at survey level. Produced via immunoSEQ multiplex PCR; TCRdb's table is partial and in-frame only. This sample has about 22,000 clones, with about 88% found just once. The TCR comes from a man between 60 and 70 years old with HIV. The chain couples TRBV5-1 to TRBJ2-1; 7 nucleotides agree with TRBD1. Here the sequenced sample was unsorted PBMCs, taken 0.6 years after starting antiretroviral therapy. The DNA of the CDR3 is TGCGCCAGCAGCCAGACGGGACAGAGCACCTACAATGAGCAGTTCTTC. This gives the protein CASSQTGQSTYNEQFF.